This entry lists 24 T cell receptor beta chains sequenced from one sample in a study of cytotoxic CD8 clonotypes in ibrutinib-treated CLL. Some clones are missing from TCRdb's copy, which holds only in-frame ones; the method was immunoSEQ multiplex PCR. The sample has some 70,000 clones, 75% to 95% seen once. The sample in question was PBMCs, obtained after 12 months of ibrutinib treatment. The receptor source for this set is a human donor with chronic lymphocytic leukemia.

This clone appeared a single time. The chain uses TRBV7-9 and TRBJ2-1; TRBD1 matches at 8 bases. This CDR3 comprises 14 residues. From germline, CDR1 is SEHNR and CDR2 FQNEAQ (reference sequence). With 5 bases clipped from V and 8 bases from J, the junction kept 8 bases outside the gene matches. CDR3 in DNA: TGTGCCAGCAGCCACGGACAGGGCTTCCATGAGCAGTTCTTC. It is translated as CASSHGQGFHEQFF.

This clone showed up just once. The genes are TRBV6-6 and TRBJ2-7, with D perhaps matching TRBD2 (6 bases). Germline V gene data show CDR1 as MNHNY and CDR2 as SVGAGI (reference sequence). V shed 2 bases and J shed 7 bases, with 12 bases lying between them. The CDR3 loop spans 13 amino acids. The DNA of the CDR3 is TGTGCCAGCAGTTACGGAGGGTTGGAAGAGCAGTACTTC. Translation gives CASSYGGLEEQYF.

This sequence joins TRBV29-1 and TRBJ2-5; the match to TRBD2 covers 7 bases. CDR1 and CDR2 from the germline V gene are SQVTM and ANQGSEA. J was trimmed by 5 bases and V by 6 bases; bases with no gene match: 9. This CDR3 comprises 13 residues. CDR3 region: CSVTREGLETQYF. The DNA for the CDR3 is TGCAGCGTGACCAGGGAGGGGCTTGAGACCCAGTACTTC.

The CDR3: CASIGREVPGEQFF. The CDR3 nucleotides are TGTGCCAGCATAGGGCGGGAGGTCCCGGGGGAGCAGTTCTTC. The chain links TRBV21-1 to TRBJ2-1; TRBD2, the table's D call, was not compared with the DNA. TRBV21-1 has pseudogene status. The CDR3 loop spans 14 amino acids.

The chain has TRBV5-1 and TRBJ1-1, with D uncertain. From germline, CDR1 is SGHRS and CDR2 YFSETQ. V lost 0 bases and J lost 3, with 6 bases in between. The CDR3 sequence is 13 residues long. The CDR3 spells CASSLATHTEAFF. The DNA of the CDR3 is TGCGCCAGCAGCTTGGCCACCCACACTGAAGCTTTCTTT. The variable domain in full, completed from reference TRBV5-1 and TRBJ1-1, reads KAGVTQTPRYLIKTRGQQVTLSCSPISGHRSVSWYQQTPGQGLQFLFEYFSETQRNKGNFPGRFSGRQFSNSRSEMNVSTLELGDSALYLCASSLATHTEAFFGQGTRLTVV.

The chain employs TRBV2 and TRBJ1-4; no definite D call. The CDR3 extends over 14 amino acids. The V gene's germline CDR1 is SNHLY and CDR2 FYNNEI. V was shortened by 1 base and J by 5 bases, with 8 bases between the two germline ends. The CDR3 coding sequence is TGTGCCAGCAGTGAAGGCGAGATCAATGAAAAACTGTTTTTT. Amino acid sequence: CASSEGEINEKLFF.

V and J are TRBV5-1 and TRBJ1-4; tentatively, D is TRBD1 (6 bases). The CDR3 has 17 amino acids. Trimming pared 4 bases from V and 0 bases from J, leaving 16 bases between. Germline V gene lookup returns CDR1 SGHRS and CDR2 YFSETQ. The chain's CDR3 is CASSLQGREATNEKLFF. CDR3 nucleotide sequence: TGCGCCAGCAGCCTACAGGGCAGGGAGGCAACTAATGAAAAACTGTTTTTT.

The chain uses TRBV7-2 and TRBJ2-4; D gene ambiguous. The CDR3 sequence is 13 residues long. Germline CDR1 reads SGHTA; CDR2 reads FQGNSA. The V and J ends lost 1 base and 0 bases respectively, with 1 base between them. The CDR3 here is CASSLGAKNIQYF. CDR3 in DNA: TGTGCCAGCAGCTTAGGAGCCAAAAACATTCAGTACTTC.

This clone was counted only a few times. The chain links TRBV7-2 to TRBJ2-7; 8 positions match TRBD2. The CDR3 covers 15 residues. Looked up from germline, CDR1 is SGHTA and CDR2 is FQGNSA. V lost 3 bases and J lost 6; bases outside the gene matches: 10. The CDR3 DNA reads as TGTGCCAGCAGCTTGACAGCGGGAGCCTCTAGCGAGCAGTACTTC. This translates into CASSLTAGASSEQYF.

V gene TRBV9 combines with J gene TRBJ2-7; 7 bases match TRBD1. V was clipped by 3 bases and J by 4 bases; unmatched bases: 10. The CDR3 is 15 residues long. Looked up from germline, CDR1 is SGDLS and CDR2 is YYNGEE. CDR3 nucleotide sequence: TGTGCCAGCAGCGCCCGGGACAGCTTCGAGTACGAGCAGTACTTC. Its translation is CASSARDSFEYEQYF. Full variable domain (outside the CDR3, taken from reference TRBV9 and TRBJ2-7): DSGVTQTPKHLITATGQRVTLRCSPRSGDLSVYWYQQSLDQGLQFLIQYYNGEERAKGNILERFSAQQFPDLHSELNLSSLELGDSALYFCASSARDSFEYEQYFGPGTRLTVT.

This clone was picked up one time. The chain couples TRBV4-1 to TRBJ2-7, with unresolved D. The V end lost 1 base, the J end lost 4 bases, and 14 bases lay between the germline ends. The CDR3 has 15 amino acids. Per germline, CDR1 MGHRA and CDR2 YSYEKL. The CDR3, as DNA: TGCGCCAGCAGCCAAGTTGGCGGATTAAGTTACGAGCAGTACTTC. It codes for CASSQVGGLSYEQYF.

This chain joins TRBV27 and TRBJ2-5, with 7 bases aligning to TRBD1. The junction had 4 bases not matched to a gene; V was cut back by 2 bases and J by 4 bases. The germline gives CDR1 MNHEY, CDR2 SMNVEV (reference sequence). The CDR3 runs 14 residues. CDR3: CASSLATGVETQYF. The CDR3 DNA reads as TGTGCCAGCAGTTTAGCTACAGGGGTAGAGACCCAGTACTTC.

The V gene is TRBV7-2, the J gene TRBJ2-1; D possibly corresponds to TRBD2 (6 bases). The V gene lost 1 base and the J gene lost 7 bases, with 11 bases spanning the gap. Germline V lookup: CDR1 SGHTA, CDR2 FQGNSA. The CDR3 has 14 residues. DNA for the CDR3: TGTGCCAGCAGCTTAGTGTCTAGCGATAATGAGCAGTTCTTC. Its protein is CASSLVSSDNEQFF. The variable domain in full, with the rest retrieved from reference TRBV7-2 and TRBJ2-1, is GAGVSQSPSNKVTEKGKDVELRCDPISGHTALYWYRQSLGQGLEFLIYFQGNSAPDKSGLPSDRFSAERTGGSVSTLTIQRTQQEDSAVYLCASSLVSSDNEQFFGPGTRLTVL.

This sequence joins TRBV7-8 and TRBJ2-3; the match to TRBD2 covers 8 bases. CDR1 is SGHVS, CDR2 FQNEAQ, per germline. Trimming at V came to 0 bases and at J to 2 bases, leaving 10 bases not matched to a gene. The CDR3 is 18 residues long. In nucleotides, the CDR3 is TGTGCCAGCAGCTTAGCGCGGTTAGCGGGGAAGATCACAGATACGCAGTATTTT. This sequence encodes CASSLARLAGKITDTQYF.

The chain is built from TRBV18 and TRBJ2-7, with 7 bases aligning to TRBD2. The CDR3 is made up of 15 amino acids. The junction had 10 bases not matched to a gene; V was cut back by 3 bases and J by 5 bases. Germline values: CDR1 KGHSH, CDR2 LQKENI. Here the CDR3 DNA reads TGTGCCAGCTCACCGGCGGCTAGCGGAACCAACGAGCAGTACTTC. Translated, it gives CASSPAASGTNEQYF.

The chain is built from TRBV7-3 and TRBJ2-7, with 8 bases aligning to TRBD1. V gave up 5 bases and J gave up 4 bases; unmatched junction bases: 7. CDR3 length: 14 amino acids. The germline V gene encodes CDR1 SGHTA and CDR2 FQGTGA. The CDR3 protein is CASSEQGARYEQYF. CDR3 bases: TGTGCCAGCAGCGAGCAGGGGGCGCGGTACGAGCAGTACTTC. The complete variable domain, with remaining parts taken from reference TRBV7-3 and TRBJ2-7, reads GAGVSQTPSNKVTEKGKYVELRCDPISGHTALYWYRQSLGQGPEFLIYFQGTGAADDSGLPNDRFFAVRPEGSVSTLKIQRTERGDSAVYLCASSEQGARYEQYFGPGTRLTVT.

The chain uses TRBV9 and TRBJ2-5; TRBD2 matches at 11 bases. Germline V gives CDR1 SGDLS, CDR2 YYNGEE. CDR3 length: 19 residues. Trimming took 0 bases from V and 4 from J; bases not matched to a gene: 14. Here the CDR3 reads CASSVGPGGSGRAGETQYF. CDR3 sequence (DNA): TGTGCCAGCAGCGTAGGTCCGGGGGGTAGCGGGAGGGCCGGAGAGACCCAGTACTTC.

The chain combines TRBV2 with TRBJ1-2; D ambiguous. CDR1 SNHLY and CDR2 FYNNEI come from the germline V gene. The CDR3 extends over 13 amino acids. Trimming took 6 bases from V and 1 from J, leaving 9 bases between them. This CDR3 reads CASSEGLNYGYTF. The CDR3 bases are TGTGCCAGCAGCGAGGGCCTTAACTATGGCTACACCTTC.

V gene TRBV7-3 combines with J gene TRBJ2-5; D possibly corresponds to TRBD1 (6 bases). The germline V and J ends were trimmed by 0 bases and 5 bases, with 16 bases remaining between them. CDR1 and CDR2 from the germline V gene are SGHTA and FQGTGA. The CDR3 runs to 16 residues. As DNA, the CDR3 is TGTGCCAGCAGCTTAACAGGGACAAATTACAGGGAGACCCAGTACTTC. Its translation: CASSLTGTNYRETQYF.

This chain joins TRBV7-6 and TRBJ2-2; D ambiguous. The CDR3 length is 14 residues. CDR1 SGHVS and CDR2 FNYEAQ come from the germline V gene. V lost 2 bases, J lost 2 bases, and 6 bases lay in between. CDR3 in amino acids: CASSLSTNTGELFF. The CDR3 DNA reads TGTGCCAGCAGCTTAAGCACCAACACCGGGGAGCTGTTTTTT.

V and J are TRBV4-3 and TRBJ1-5; no clear D. The ends were cut back, 0 bases at V and 7 bases at J, with 13 bases in the middle. The CDR3 spans 15 residues. Germline CDR1 LGHNA, CDR2 YSLEER. The CDR3, as DNA: TGCGCCAGCAGCCAAGATCGACGGTCAGAACAGCCCCAGCATTTT. Translating gives CASSQDRRSEQPQHF.

The chain couples TRBV27 to TRBJ2-3, with 8 nucleotides matching TRBD2. The germline V gene has CDR1 MNHEY and CDR2 SMNVEV (reference sequence). V gave up 0 bases and J gave up 3 bases; unmatched junction bases: 8. The CDR3 sequence is 17 residues long. CDR3 in DNA: TGTGCCAGCAGTTTATCGTGGCGGGAGGTGGGAACAGATACGCAGTATTTT. Amino acids: CASSLSWREVGTDTQYF.

Here the CDR3 reads CAWSVAGGPHLSQYF. The CDR3 DNA sequence: TGTGCCTGGAGTGTTGCGGGAGGGCCCCACCTTTCGCAGTATTTT. The chain joins TRBV30 to TRBJ2-3; 9 bases line up with TRBD2. Germline trimming cut 0 bases from V and 10 bases from J; bases unmatched to any gene: 11. Germline CDR1 GTSNPN, CDR2 SVGIG (reference sequence). There are 15 residues in the CDR3.

The chain has TRBV5-5 and TRBJ1-5; no firm D call. CDR3 length equals 16 residues. Deletions cut 0 bases from V and 0 bases from J, with 10 bases between. Germline loops: CDR1 SGHKS, CDR2 YYEKEE (reference sequence). The CDR3 DNA is TGTGCCAGCAGCTTGGTCCCACGGACTAGCAATCAGCCCCAGCATTTT. The encoded protein is CASSLVPRTSNQPQHF.